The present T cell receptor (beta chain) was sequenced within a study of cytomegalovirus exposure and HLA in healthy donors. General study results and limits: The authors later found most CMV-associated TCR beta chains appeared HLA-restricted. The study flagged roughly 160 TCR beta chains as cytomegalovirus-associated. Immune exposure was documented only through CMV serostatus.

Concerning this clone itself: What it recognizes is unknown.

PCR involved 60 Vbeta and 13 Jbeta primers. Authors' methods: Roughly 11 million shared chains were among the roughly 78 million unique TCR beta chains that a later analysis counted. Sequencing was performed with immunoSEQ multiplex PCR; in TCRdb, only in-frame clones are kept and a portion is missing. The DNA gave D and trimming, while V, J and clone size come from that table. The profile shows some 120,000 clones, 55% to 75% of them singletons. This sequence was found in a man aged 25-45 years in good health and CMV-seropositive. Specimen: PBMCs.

CDR3 sequence reads: CASSSYRARGEQYF. In nucleotides, the CDR3 is TGTGCCAGCAGCTCCTACAGGGCTCGAGGCGAGCAGTACTTC. This chain connects TRBV5-4 to TRBJ2-7; possible D gene TRBD1, 6 bases. CDR1 is SGHNT and CDR2 is YYREEE in the germline V gene (reference sequence). Trimming removed 3 bases at V and 6 bases at J, with 16 bases between. The CDR3 totals 14 residues.